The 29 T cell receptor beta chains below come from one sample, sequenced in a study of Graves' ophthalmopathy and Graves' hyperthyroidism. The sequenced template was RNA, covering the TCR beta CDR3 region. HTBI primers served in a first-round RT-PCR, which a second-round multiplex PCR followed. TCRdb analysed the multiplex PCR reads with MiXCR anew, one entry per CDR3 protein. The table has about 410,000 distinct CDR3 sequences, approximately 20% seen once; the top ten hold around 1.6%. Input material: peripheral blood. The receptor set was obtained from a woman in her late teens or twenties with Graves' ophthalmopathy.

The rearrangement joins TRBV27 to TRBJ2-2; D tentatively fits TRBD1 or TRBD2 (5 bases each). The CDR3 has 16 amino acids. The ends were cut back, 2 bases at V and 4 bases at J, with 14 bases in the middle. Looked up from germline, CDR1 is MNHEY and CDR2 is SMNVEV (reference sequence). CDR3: CASSLRGVRRTGELFF. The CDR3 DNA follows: TGTGCCAGCAGTTTAAGAGGGGTACGTCGCACCGGGGAGCTGTTTTTT.

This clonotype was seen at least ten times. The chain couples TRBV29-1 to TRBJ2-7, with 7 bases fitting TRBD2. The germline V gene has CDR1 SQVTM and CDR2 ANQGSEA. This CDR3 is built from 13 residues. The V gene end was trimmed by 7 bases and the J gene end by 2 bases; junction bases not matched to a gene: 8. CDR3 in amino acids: CSAMGGAPYEQYF. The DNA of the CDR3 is TGCAGCGCAATGGGAGGGGCTCCCTACGAGCAGTACTTC.

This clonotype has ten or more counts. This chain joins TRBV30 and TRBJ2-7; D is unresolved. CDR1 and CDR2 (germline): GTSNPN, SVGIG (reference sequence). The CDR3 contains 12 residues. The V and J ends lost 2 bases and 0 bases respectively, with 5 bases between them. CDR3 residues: CAWSKSSYEQYF. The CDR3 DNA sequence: TGTGCCTGGAGTAAGAGCTCCTACGAGCAGTACTTC.

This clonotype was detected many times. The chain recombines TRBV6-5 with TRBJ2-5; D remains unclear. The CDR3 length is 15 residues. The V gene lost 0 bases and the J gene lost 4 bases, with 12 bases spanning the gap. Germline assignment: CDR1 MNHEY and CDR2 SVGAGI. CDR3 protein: CASSYSRLMGETQYF. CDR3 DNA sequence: TGTGCCAGCAGTTACTCACGTCTGATGGGAGAGACCCAGTACTTC.

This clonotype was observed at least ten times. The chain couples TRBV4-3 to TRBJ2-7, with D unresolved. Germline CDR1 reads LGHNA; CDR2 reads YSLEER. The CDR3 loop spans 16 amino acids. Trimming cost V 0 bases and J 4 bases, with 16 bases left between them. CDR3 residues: CASSQDRSGLEYEQYF. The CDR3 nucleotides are TGCGCCAGCAGCCAAGATCGGTCAGGCCTAGAGTACGAGCAGTACTTC.

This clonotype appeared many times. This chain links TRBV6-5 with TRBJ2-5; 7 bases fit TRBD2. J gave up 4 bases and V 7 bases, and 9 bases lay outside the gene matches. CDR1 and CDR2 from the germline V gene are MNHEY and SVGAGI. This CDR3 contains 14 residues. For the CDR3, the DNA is TGTGCCAGCACGCGTGGGGCGGGAGTAGAGACCCAGTACTTC. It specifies CASTRGAGVETQYF.

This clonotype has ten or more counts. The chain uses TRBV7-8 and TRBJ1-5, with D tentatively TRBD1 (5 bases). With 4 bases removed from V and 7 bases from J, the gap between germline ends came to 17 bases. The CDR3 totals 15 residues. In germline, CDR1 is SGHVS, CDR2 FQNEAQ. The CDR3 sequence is CASSSWTTSGQPQHF. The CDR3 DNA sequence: TGTGCCAGCAGCTCGTGGACAACGTCGGGGCAGCCCCAGCATTTT.

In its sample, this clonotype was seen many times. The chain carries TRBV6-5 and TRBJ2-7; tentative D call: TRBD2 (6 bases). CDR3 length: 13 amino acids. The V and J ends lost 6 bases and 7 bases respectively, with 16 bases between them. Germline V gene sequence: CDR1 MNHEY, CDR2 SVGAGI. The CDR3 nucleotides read TGTGCCAGCAGATTTACTAGCTTCGGGGAGCAGTACTTC. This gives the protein CASRFTSFGEQYF.

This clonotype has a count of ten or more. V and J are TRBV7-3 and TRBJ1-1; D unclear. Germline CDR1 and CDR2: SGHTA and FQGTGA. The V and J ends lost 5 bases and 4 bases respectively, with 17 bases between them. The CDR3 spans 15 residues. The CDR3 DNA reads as TGTGCCAGCAGCCCCCTCGCTGGGTACGGCACTGAAGCTTTCTTT. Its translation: CASSPLAGYGTEAFF.

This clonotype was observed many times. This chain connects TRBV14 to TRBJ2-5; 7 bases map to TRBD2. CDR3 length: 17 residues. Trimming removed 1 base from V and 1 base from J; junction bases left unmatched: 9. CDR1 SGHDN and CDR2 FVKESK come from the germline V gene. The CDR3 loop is CASSQGFGTTVQETQYF. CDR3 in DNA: TGTGCCAGCAGCCAAGGTTTTGGGACTACGGTCCAAGAGACCCAGTACTTC.

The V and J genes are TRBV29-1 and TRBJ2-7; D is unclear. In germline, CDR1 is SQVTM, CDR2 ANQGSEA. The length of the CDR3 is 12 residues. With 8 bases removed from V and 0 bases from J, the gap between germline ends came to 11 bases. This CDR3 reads CSIKGNSYEQYF. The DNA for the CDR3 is TGCAGCATTAAAGGCAACTCCTACGAGCAGTACTTC.

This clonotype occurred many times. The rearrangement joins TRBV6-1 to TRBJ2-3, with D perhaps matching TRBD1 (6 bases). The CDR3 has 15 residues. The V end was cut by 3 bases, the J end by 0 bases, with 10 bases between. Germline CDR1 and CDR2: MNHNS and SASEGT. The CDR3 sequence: CASSDRGASTDTQYF. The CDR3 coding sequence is TGTGCCAGCAGTGACAGGGGAGCTAGCACAGATACGCAGTATTTT.

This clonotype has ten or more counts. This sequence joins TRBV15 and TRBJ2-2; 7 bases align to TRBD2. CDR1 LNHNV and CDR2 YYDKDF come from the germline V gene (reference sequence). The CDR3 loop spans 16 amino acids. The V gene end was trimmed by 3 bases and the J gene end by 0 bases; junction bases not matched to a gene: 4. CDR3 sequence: CATSRMGGANTGELFF. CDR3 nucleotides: TGTGCCACCAGCAGGATGGGGGGGGCGAACACCGGGGAGCTGTTTTTT.

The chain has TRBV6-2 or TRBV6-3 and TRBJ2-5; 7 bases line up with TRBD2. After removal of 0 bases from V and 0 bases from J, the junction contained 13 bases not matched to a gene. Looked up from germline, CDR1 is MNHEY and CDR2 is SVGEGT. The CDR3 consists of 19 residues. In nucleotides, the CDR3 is TGTGCCAGCAGTTACTCGACTACAGCGGGGACGCCTGACCAAGAGACCCAGTACTTC. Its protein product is CASSYSTTAGTPDQETQYF.

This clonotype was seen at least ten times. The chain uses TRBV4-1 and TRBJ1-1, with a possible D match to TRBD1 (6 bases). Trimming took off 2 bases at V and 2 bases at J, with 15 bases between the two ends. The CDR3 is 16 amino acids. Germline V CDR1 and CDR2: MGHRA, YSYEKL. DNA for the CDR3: TGCGCCAGCAGCCAACCGTCGAGGGGGGAAAACACTGAAGCTTTCTTT. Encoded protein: CASSQPSRGENTEAFF.

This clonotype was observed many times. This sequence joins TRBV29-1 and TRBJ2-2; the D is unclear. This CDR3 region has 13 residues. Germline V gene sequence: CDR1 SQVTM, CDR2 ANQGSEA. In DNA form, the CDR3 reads TGCACCGTGCTCCTAACGAACACCGGGGAGCTGTTTTTT. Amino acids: CTVLLTNTGELFF.

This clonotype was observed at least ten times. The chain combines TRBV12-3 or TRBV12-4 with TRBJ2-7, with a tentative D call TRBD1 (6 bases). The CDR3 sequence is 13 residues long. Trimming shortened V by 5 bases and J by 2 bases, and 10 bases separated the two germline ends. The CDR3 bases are TGTGCCAGCAGTACCGGACAGACCTACGAGCAGTACTTC. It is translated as CASSTGQTYEQYF.

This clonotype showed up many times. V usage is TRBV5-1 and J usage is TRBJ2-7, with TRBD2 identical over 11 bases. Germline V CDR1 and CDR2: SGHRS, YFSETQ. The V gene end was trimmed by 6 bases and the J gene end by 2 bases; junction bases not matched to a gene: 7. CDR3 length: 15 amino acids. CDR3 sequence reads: CASIILAGGPYEQYF. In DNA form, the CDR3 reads TGCGCCAGCATTATTTTAGCGGGAGGGCCCTACGAGCAGTACTTC.

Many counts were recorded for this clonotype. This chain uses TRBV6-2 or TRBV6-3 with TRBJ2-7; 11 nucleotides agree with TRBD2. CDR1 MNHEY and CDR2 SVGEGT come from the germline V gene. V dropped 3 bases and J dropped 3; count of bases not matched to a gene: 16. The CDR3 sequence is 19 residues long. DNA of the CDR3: TGTGCCAGCAGTTATTCCGCATTTCGTAGCGGGAGGGCCGACTACGAGCAGTACTTC. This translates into CASSYSAFRSGRADYEQYF.

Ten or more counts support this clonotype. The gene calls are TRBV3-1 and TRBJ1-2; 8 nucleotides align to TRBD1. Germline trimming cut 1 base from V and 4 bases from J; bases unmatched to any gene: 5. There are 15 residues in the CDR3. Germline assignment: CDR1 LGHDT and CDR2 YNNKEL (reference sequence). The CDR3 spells CASSQGDRGSYGYTF. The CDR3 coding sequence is TGTGCCAGCAGCCAAGGAGACAGGGGCAGCTATGGCTACACCTTC.

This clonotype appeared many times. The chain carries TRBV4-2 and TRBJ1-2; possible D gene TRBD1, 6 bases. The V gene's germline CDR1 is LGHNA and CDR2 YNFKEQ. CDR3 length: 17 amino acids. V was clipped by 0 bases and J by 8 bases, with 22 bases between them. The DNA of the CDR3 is TGTGCCAGCAGCCAAGAGGGGGTAGGGGGTAGGGTTTGGGGCTACACCTTC. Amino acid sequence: CASSQEGVGGRVWGYTF.

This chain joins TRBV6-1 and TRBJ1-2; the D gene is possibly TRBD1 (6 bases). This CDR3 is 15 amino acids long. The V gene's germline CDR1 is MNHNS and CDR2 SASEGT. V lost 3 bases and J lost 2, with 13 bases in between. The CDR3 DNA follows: TGTGCCAGCAGTGACAGACAGGCCTCCAACTATGGCTACACCTTC. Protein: CASSDRQASNYGYTF.

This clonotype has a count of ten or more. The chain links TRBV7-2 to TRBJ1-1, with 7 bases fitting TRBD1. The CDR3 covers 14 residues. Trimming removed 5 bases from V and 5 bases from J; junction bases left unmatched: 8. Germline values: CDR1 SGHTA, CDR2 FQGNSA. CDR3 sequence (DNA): TGTGCCAGCAGCCAGGGGGGGATTTGGACTGAAGCTTTCTTT. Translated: CASSQGGIWTEAFF.

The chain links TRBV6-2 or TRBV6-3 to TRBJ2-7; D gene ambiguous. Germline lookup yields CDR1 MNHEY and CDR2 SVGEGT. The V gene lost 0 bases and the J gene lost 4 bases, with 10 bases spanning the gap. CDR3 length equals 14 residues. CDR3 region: CASSYSSLGYEQYF. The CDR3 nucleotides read TGTGCCAGCAGTTACTCGAGTTTAGGGTACGAGCAGTACTTC.

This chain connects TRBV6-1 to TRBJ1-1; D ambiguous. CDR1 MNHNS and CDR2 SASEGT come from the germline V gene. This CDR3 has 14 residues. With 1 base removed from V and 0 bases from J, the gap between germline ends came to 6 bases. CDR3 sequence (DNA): TGTGCCAGCAGTGAAGGGTTTATGAACACTGAAGCTTTCTTT. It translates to CASSEGFMNTEAFF.

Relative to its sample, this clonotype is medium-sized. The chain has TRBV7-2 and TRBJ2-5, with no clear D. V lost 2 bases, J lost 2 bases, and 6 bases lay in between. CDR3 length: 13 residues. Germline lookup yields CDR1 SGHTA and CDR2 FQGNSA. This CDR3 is CASSLRVQETQYF. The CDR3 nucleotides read TGTGCCAGCAGCTTACGGGTACAAGAGACCCAGTACTTC.

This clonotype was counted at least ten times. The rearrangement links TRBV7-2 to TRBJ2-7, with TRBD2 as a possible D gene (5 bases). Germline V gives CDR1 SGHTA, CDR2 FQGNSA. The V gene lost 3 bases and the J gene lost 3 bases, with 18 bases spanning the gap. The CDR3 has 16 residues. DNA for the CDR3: TGTGCCAGCAGCTTTTCGGCCGATTCTGGGAGCTACGAGCAGTACTTC. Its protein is CASSFSADSGSYEQYF.

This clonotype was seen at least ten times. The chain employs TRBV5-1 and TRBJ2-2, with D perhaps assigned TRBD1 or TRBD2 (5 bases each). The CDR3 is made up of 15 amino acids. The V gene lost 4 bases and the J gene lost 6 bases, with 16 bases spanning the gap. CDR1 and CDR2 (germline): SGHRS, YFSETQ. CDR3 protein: CASSHGDRASGELFF. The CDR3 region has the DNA TGCGCCAGCAGCCACGGGGACCGTGCATCCGGGGAGCTGTTTTTT.

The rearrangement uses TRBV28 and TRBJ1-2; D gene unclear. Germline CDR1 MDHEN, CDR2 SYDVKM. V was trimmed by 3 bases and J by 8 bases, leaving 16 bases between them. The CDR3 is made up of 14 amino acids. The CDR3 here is CASSFRVGFFGYTF. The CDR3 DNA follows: TGTGCCAGCAGTTTCCGAGTGGGCTTTTTCGGCTACACCTTC.